Described below is a single T cell receptor (beta chain) sequence and its context. These data are taken from a study of control samples from healthy donors and cancer patients. Profiling relied on immunoSEQ multiplex PCR, and the TCRdb table lists in-frame clones only, not all of them. The sample records over 150,000 clones, 85% to 95% being singletons. The V gene's germline CDR1 is SQVTM and CDR2 ANQGSEA. The CDR3 length is 13 residues. Trimming removed 6 bases at V and 3 bases at J, with 11 bases between. The chain joins TRBV29-1 to TRBJ2-2; possible D gene TRBD1, 6 bases. The sequenced sample consisted of blood. The source is a woman under 30 in good health. The DNA for the CDR3 is TGCAGCGTCATCGGACAGCACACCGGGGAGCTGTTTTTT. Translation: CSVIGQHTGELFF.